The clone carrying this TCR beta chain was counted a few times. Its specificity is not known. Since all of the isolated RNA was reverse transcribed, expressed TCRB transcripts were what got sequenced. Profiling relied on immunoSEQ multiplex PCR, and the TCRdb table lists in-frame clones only, not all of them. Of around 500,000 clones listed, about an eighth are singletons. In all sorted populations, purity surpassed 95%. The record originates from a study of beta chain features in type 1 diabetes. Notes on the study in general: TCRB rearrangement may or may not be influenced by HLA type; here this remained unresolved.

Sequencing was performed on naive CD4+ T cells from blood. The receptor's source is a woman between 18 and 29 years old in good health.

CDR3 DNA: TGTGCTAGTGGTTTGGGCCGGGGAGTCCAAGAGACCCAGTACTTC. This translates into CASGLGRGVQETQYF. This chain links TRBV12-5 with TRBJ2-5, with D tentatively TRBD2 (5 bases). V was pared by 1 base and J by 1 base, with 10 bases between. Looked up from germline, CDR1 is LGHNT and CDR2 is FRNRAP. CDR3 length: 15 residues.